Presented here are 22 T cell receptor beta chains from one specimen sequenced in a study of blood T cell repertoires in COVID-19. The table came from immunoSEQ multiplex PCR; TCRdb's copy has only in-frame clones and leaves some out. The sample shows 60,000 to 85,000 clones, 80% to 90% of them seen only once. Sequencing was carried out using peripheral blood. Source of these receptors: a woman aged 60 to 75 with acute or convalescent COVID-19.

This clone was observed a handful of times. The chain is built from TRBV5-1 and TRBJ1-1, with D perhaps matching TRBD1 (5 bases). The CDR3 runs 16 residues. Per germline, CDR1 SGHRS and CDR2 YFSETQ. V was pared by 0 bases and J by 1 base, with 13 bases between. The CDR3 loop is CASSLGISGGNTEAFF. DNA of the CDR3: TGCGCCAGCAGCTTGGGTATCAGCGGGGGGAACACTGAAGCTTTCTTT.

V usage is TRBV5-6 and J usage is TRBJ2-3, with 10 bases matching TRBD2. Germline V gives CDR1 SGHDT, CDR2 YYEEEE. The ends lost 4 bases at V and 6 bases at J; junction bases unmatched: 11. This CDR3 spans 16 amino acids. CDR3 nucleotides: TGTGCCAGCAGCGAAGCGGGGGGGCCGTCTTGGGATACGCAGTATTTT. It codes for CASSEAGGPSWDTQYF.

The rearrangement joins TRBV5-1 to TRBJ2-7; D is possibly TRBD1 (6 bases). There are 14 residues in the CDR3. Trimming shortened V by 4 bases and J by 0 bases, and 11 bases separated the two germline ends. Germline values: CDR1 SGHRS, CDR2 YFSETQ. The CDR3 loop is CASSATGSSYEQYV. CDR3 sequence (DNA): TGCGCCAGCAGCGCCACAGGGAGCTCCTACGAGCAGTACGTC.

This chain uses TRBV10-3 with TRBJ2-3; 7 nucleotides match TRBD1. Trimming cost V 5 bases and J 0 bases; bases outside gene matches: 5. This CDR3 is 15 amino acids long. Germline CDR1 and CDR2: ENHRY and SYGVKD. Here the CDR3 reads CAISFRDSSTDTQYF. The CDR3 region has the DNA TGTGCCATCAGTTTCCGGGACAGTAGCACAGATACGCAGTATTTT.

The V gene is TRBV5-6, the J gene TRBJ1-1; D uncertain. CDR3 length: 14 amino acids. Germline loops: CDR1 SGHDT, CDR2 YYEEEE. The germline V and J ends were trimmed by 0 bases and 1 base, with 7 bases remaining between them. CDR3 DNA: TGTGCCAGCAGCTTGGATTGGGCGAACACTGAAGCTTTCTTT. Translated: CASSLDWANTEAFF.

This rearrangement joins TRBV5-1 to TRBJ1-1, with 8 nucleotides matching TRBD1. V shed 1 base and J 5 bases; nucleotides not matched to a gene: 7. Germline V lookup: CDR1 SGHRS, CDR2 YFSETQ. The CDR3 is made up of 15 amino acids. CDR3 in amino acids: CASSLTGGEWTEAFF. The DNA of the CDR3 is TGCGCCAGCAGCTTGACAGGGGGGGAATGGACTGAAGCTTTCTTT.

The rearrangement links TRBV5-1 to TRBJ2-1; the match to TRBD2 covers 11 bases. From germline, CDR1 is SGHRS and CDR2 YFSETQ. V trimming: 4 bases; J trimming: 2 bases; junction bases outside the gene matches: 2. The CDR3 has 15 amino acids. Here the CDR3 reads CASSVSGGAYNEQFF. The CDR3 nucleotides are TGCGCCAGCAGCGTTAGCGGGGGGGCCTACAATGAGCAGTTCTTC.

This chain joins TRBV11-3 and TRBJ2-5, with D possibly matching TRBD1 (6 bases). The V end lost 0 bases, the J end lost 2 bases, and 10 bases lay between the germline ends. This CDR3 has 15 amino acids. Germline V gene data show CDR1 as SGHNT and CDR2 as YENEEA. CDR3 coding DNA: TGTGCCAGCAGCTTAGAGCCGGGACAACAAGAGACCCAGTACTTC. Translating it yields CASSLEPGQQETQYF.

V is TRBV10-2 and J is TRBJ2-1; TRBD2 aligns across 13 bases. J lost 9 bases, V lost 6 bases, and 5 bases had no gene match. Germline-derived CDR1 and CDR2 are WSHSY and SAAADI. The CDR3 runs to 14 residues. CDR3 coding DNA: TGCGCCAGCAGGGGACTAGCGGGAATGGGTGAGCAGTTCTTC. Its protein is CASRGLAGMGEQFF.

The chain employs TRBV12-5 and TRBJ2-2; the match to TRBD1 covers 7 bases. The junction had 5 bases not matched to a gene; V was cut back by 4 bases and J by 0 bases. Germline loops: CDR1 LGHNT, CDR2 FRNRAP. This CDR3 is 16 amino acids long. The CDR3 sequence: CASGSNRGANTGELFF. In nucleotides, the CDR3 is TGTGCTAGTGGTTCTAACAGGGGCGCGAACACCGGGGAGCTGTTTTTT.

The DNA for the CDR3 is TGTGCCAGCAGTTCGCACGGGACAGGGAACTATGGCTACACCTTC. Translated: CASSSHGTGNYGYTF. The V call is TRBV28, the J call TRBJ1-2; TRBD1 aligns across 9 bases. The ends lost 4 bases at V and 2 bases at J; junction bases unmatched: 5. CDR1 MDHEN and CDR2 SYDVKM come from the germline V gene. The CDR3 runs 15 residues.

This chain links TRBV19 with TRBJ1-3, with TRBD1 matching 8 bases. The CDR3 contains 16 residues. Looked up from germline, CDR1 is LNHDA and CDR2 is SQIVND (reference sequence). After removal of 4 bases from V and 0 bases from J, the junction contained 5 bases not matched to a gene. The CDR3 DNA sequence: TGTGCCAGTAGTACCCTGACAGGGGTCTCTGGAAACACCATATATTTT. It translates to CASSTLTGVSGNTIYF.

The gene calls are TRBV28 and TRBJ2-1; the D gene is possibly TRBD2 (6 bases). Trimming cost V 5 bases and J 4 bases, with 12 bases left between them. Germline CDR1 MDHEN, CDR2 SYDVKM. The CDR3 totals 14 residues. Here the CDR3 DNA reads TGTGCCAGCAGTCCGTCGGGGGTTTACAATGAGCAGTTCTTC. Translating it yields CASSPSGVYNEQFF. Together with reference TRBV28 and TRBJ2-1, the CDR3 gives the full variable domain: DVKVTQSSRYLVKRTGEKVFLECVQDMDHENMFWYRQDPGLGLRLIYFSYDVKMKEKGDIPEGYSVSREKKERFSLILESASTNQTSMYLCASSPSGVYNEQFFGPGTRLTVL.

The CDR3 loop is CASSLAVGGGIDSPLHF. DNA for the CDR3: TGTGCCAGCAGCTTGGCCGTCGGGGGGGGCATCGATTCACCCCTCCACTTT. The chain recombines TRBV5-8 with TRBJ1-6, with D possibly being TRBD1 (6 bases). The CDR3 has 17 amino acids. Between the trimmed V and J ends, which lost 0 bases and 8 bases, there was a span of 18 bases. Germline CDR1 is SGHTS and CDR2 is YDEGEE.

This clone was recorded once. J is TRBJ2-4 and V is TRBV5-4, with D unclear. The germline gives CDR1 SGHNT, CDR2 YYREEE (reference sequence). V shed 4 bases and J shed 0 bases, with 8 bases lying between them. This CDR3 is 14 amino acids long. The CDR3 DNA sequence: TGTGCCAGCAGCGAGGAGTTAGCCAAAAACATTCAGTACTTC. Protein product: CASSEELAKNIQYF.

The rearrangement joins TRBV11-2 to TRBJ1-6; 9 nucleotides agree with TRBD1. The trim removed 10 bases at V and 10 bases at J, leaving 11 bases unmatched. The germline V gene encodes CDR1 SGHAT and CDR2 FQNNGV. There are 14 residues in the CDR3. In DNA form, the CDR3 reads TGTGCCACCTCGGACAGGGGAGGAAAATCACCCCTCCACTTT. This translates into CATSDRGGKSPLHF. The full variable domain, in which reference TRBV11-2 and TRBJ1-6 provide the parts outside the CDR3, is EAGVAQSPRYKIIEKRQSVAFWCNPISGHATLYWYQQILGQGPKLLIQFQNNGVVDDSQLPKDRFSAERLKGVDSTLKIQPAKLEDSAVYLCATSDRGGKSPLHFGNGTRLTVT.

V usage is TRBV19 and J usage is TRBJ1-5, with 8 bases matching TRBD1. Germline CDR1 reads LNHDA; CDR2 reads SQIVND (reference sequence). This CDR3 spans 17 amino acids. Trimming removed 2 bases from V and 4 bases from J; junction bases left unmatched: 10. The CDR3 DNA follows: TGTGCCAGTAGTATAACCTTATTGACAGGGGATAATCAGCCCCAGCATTTT. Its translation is CASSITLLTGDNQPQHF.

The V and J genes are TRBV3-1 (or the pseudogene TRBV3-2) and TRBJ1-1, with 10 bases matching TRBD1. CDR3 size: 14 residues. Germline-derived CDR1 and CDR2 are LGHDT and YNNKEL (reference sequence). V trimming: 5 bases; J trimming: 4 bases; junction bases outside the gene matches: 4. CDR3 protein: CASSFRTGGTEAFF. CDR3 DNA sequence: TGTGCCAGCAGCTTCCGGACAGGGGGCACTGAAGCTTTCTTT.

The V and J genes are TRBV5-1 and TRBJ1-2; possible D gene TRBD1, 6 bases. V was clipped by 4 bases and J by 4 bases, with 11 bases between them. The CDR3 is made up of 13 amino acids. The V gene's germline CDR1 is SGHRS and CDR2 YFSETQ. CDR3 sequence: CASSPDRSYGYTF. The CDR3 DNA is TGCGCCAGCAGCCCGGACAGATCCTATGGCTACACCTTC.

CDR3: CASSKLSSGSGGTRKTDQGTQYF. The CDR3 DNA is TGTGCCAGCAGCAAACTCTCGAGTGGGTCGGGGGGAACCCGAAAGACCGACCAGGGGACCCAGTACTTC. The chain uses TRBV21-1 and TRBJ2-5; no check of the table's D call, TRBD2, against the DNA was made. TRBV21-1 is noted as a pseudogene. The CDR3 has 23 amino acids.

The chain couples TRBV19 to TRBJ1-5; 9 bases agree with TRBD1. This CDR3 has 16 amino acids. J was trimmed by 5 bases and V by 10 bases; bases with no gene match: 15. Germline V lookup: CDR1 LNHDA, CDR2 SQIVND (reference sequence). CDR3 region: CATSPGTGFSDQPQHF. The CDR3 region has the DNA TGTGCCACCAGCCCGGGGACAGGGTTTTCGGATCAGCCCCAGCATTTT.

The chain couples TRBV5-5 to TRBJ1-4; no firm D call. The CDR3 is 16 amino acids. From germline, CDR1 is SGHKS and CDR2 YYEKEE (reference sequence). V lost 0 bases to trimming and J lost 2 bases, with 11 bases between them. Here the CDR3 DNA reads TGTGCCAGCAGCTTGGAGATAGCCGGCACTAATGAAAAACTGTTTTTT. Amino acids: CASSLEIAGTNEKLFF.